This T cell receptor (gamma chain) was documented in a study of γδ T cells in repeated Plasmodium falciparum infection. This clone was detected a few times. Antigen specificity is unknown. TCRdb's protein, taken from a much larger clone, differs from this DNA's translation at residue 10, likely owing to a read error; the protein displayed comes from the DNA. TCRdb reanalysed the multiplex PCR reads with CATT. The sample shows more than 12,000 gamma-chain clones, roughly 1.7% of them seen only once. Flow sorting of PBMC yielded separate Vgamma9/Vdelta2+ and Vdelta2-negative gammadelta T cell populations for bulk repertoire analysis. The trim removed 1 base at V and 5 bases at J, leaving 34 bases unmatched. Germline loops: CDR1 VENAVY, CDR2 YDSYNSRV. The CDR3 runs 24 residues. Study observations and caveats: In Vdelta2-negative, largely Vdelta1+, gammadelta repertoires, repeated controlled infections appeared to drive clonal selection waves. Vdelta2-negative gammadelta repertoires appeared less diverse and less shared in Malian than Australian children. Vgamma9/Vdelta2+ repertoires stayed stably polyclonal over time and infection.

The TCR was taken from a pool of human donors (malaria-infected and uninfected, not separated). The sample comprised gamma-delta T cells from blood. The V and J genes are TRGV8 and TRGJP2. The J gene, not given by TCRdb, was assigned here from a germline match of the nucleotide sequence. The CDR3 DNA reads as TGTGCCACCTGGGATAGAAGGATTATTAGGAATCGGCTAGACTCCCTTTGGAGTGATTGGATCAAGACGTTT. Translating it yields CATWDRRIIRNRLDSLWSDWIKTF.